This T cell receptor (beta chain) originates from a study of T-cell memory formation after mild COVID-19 (dated by TCRdb to about 2021). The study in broad terms: Most TCR sequence clusters were specific to one of the two donors. In a couple of donors, T-cell clones that expanded and contracted after mild COVID-19 were followed by sequencing TCRalpha and TCRbeta repertoires longitudinally. Two young, previously healthy adult volunteers, one female and one male, were included in the cohort. Paper-wide results and their limitations: Contracting CD4+ clones appeared mostly in the CM and EM memory subsets, whereas CD8+ clones were enriched in EMRA. Some responding clones were detected in pre-infection memory, suggesting pre-existing cross-reactive memory T cells joined the SARS-CoV-2 response. Clones that contracted from day 15 to 85 showed balanced CD4/CD8 phenotypes, whereas a second wave of clones that expanded from day 15 to 37 leaned towards CD4+. SARS-CoV-2 specificity of the second-wave clones peaking on day 37 was not confirmed. The study covered only a couple of mild cases, and larger cohorts including severe cases with pre-infection samples were considered necessary.

Ficoll-Paque density gradient centrifugation was the method used to isolate PBMCs. The germline V gene supplies CDR1 SGHTA and CDR2 FQGNSA. V ends up 4 bases short and J 14 bases short, with an unmatched junction base count of 9. The CDR3 runs 13 amino acids, cysteine and phenylalanine included. The entry retains the CDR3 DNA only, 39 bases that are in frame from base 1. This clonotype was counted ten times or more. Its recognized antigen is unknown. The sample holds no much larger clone one base away, and base qualities are not on file. Sequencing was carried out with an Illumina NovaSeq 6000. TCRalpha and TCRbeta cDNA libraries were constructed by 5'RACE with constant-segment primers, with sample barcodes and unique molecular identifiers being introduced. Trizol reagent was used to extract RNA from every sample. Amplification of the libraries took two PCR steps, and the second step added a second sample barcode plus Illumina TruSeq adapters. Sequencing of the libraries was done on an Illumina NovaSeq, producing 2 x 150 bp paired-end reads. Per the source publication's procedure: Reads were demultiplexed and collapsed into UMI-guided consensus sequences with migec v1.2.7. With mixcr v2.1.11, UMI consensuses were aligned to TRA and TRB V and J templates and assembled into clonotypes. A clonotype was counted as expanded or contracted only if both edgeR and NoisET called the change significant, with noise models trained on biological replicates. For edgeR calls, the thresholds were a false discovery rate-adjusted p below 0.01 and a log2 fold-change of 1. As an exploratory analysis of dynamics, max-normalized trajectories of the 1000 most abundant clonotypes were examined with PCA combined with hierarchical clustering. Separately sequenced CD4+ and CD8+ repertoires were used to assign a CD4 or CD8 phenotype to each responding clone. The public reads were run again by TCRdb, first through fastp at Q25 and then through MiXCR, and only productive beta chains were kept. Each entry is one CDR3 protein sequence, shown with its most common DNA and genes. The V and J calls follow TCRdb's processing rather than the paper's. In all, the sample holds 500,000 to 600,000 distinct CDR3 sequences, and around 17% of those were seen once. The ten largest clones represent around 12% of the sample.

Material for sequencing was PBMCs or a T cell subset sorted from them (not recorded which). Recombination connected TRBV7-2 to TRBJ2-4, and TRBD1 matches 9 of the central bases. The clonotype originates from an adult woman who had mild COVID-19 (a few samples of this study predate the infection). The sample titles of this study are shuffled in the database, so cell type and time point are left out; the donor was told from shared clones. This receptor has the CDR3 CASSSGTGFEEYF. The DNA is TGTGCCAGCAGCTCGGGGACAGGGTTCGAAGAGTACTTC.